This entry lists 27 T cell receptor beta chains sequenced from one sample in a study of blood T cell repertoires in COVID-19. Here immunoSEQ multiplex PCR was the method, and the copy in TCRdb shows in-frame clones only, minus some. Found here are roughly 100,000 clones, around 88% of them singletons; the top ten hold around 20%. Sample: peripheral blood. The source is a woman of 80 years or more with acute or convalescent COVID-19.

This chain connects TRBV18 to TRBJ2-7; tentative D call: TRBD2 (6 bases). The CDR3 has 14 residues. The V and J ends lost 5 bases and 1 base respectively, with 12 bases between them. Germline V lookup: CDR1 KGHSH, CDR2 LQKENI. The CDR3 protein is CASSKGGNSYEQYF. The CDR3, as DNA: TGTGCCAGCTCAAAGGGAGGCAATTCCTACGAGCAGTACTTC. The complete variable domain, with remaining parts taken from reference TRBV18 and TRBJ2-7, reads NAGVMQNPRHLVRRRGQEARLRCSPMKGHSHVYWYRQLPEEGLKFMVYLQKENIIDESGMPKERFSAEFPKEGPSILRIQQVVRGDSAAYFCASSKGGNSYEQYFGPGTRLTVT.

With respect to this clone: An end of the junction does not agree with germline; a read error may underlie this. The chain recombines TRBV9 with TRBJ2-4; either TRBD1 or TRBD2 may supply D (5 bases each). CDR1 is SGDLS, CDR2 YYNGEE, per germline. The CDR3 contains 16 residues. This CDR3 reads CASSIEGLNNRDIQYF. The CDR3 coding sequence is TGTGCCAGCAGCATAGAGGGGCTCAATAACCGAGACATTCAGTACTTT.

The chain has TRBV2 and TRBJ1-2, with TRBD1 identical over 8 bases. V lost 6 bases and J lost 8; bases outside the gene matches: 8. Germline loops: CDR1 SNHLY, CDR2 FYNNEI. The CDR3 is 13 residues long. CDR3 sequence: CASRDRGKGGYTF. In nucleotides, the CDR3 is TGTGCCAGCAGAGACAGGGGAAAGGGCGGCTACACCTTC. The full variable domain, its missing parts supplied by reference TRBV2 and TRBJ1-2, is EPEVTQTPSHQVTQMGQEVILRCVPISNHLYFYWYRQILGQKVEFLVSFYNNEISEKSEIFDDQFSVERPDGSNFTLKIRSTKLEDSAMYFCASRDRGKGGYTFGSGTRLTVV.

This chain links TRBV5-4 with TRBJ1-1; 7 bases are a match to TRBD1. The CDR3 sequence is 13 residues long. J lost 7 bases, V lost 6 bases, and 9 bases had no gene match. CDR1 and CDR2 from the germline V gene are SGHNT and YYREEE (reference sequence). The CDR3 spells CASTKTGRNEAFF. Here the CDR3 DNA reads TGTGCCAGCACCAAGACAGGGAGGAATGAAGCTTTCTTT.

This chain uses TRBV29-1 with TRBJ2-7; 10 bases line up with TRBD1. Trimming at V came to 6 bases and at J to 6 bases, leaving 8 bases not matched to a gene. Germline assignment: CDR1 SQVTM and CDR2 ANQGSEA. The length of the CDR3 is 13 residues. CDR3 in DNA: TGCAGCGTCCGGGACAGGGGAAGGGGCGAGCAGTACTTC. Translated: CSVRDRGRGEQYF.

This sequence joins TRBV19 and TRBJ1-6, with TRBD1 matching 7 bases. This CDR3 is built from 15 residues. V lost 11 bases, J lost 1 base, and 8 bases stayed unmatched. Germline assignment: CDR1 LNHDA and CDR2 SQIVND (reference sequence). The CDR3 nucleotides read TGTGCCGATCATTACAGGGGTTCCTATAATTCACCCCTCCACTTT. Its protein is CADHYRGSYNSPLHF.

This chain links TRBV2 with TRBJ1-2; tentatively, D is TRBD1 (6 bases). Trimming took off 9 bases at V and 4 bases at J, with 9 bases between the two ends. The CDR3 is 11 amino acids. Germline V gene sequence: CDR1 SNHLY, CDR2 FYNNEI. The CDR3 reads CASKTGYGYTF. The DNA for the CDR3 is TGTGCCAGTAAGACAGGCTATGGCTACACCTTC.

The chain recombines TRBV2 with TRBJ1-5, with D perhaps matching TRBD1 (5 bases). Germline V gives CDR1 SNHLY, CDR2 FYNNEI. This CDR3 comprises 13 residues. V was trimmed by 8 bases and J by 7 bases, leaving 15 bases between them. Here the CDR3 reads CASERDSGQPQHF. The CDR3 bases are TGTGCCAGCGAACGGGACTCAGGCCAGCCCCAGCATTTT.

This clone showed up just once. J is TRBJ2-7 and V is TRBV5-5; the match to TRBD1 covers 7 bases. The germline V gene encodes CDR1 SGHKS and CDR2 YYEKEE (reference sequence). The CDR3 consists of 15 residues. V shed 1 base and J 0 bases; nucleotides not matched to a gene: 4. The CDR3 DNA is TGTGCCAGCAGCTTGAGGGGACAGAGCTCCTACGAGCAGTACTTC. Protein sequence: CASSLRGQSSYEQYF.

The rearrangement uses TRBV5-4 and TRBJ1-2; TRBD1 might be the D (5 bases). CDR1 SGHNT and CDR2 YYREEE come from the germline V gene (reference sequence). Trimming stripped 4 bases from V and 2 bases from J, with 18 bases between. The CDR3 has 16 residues. As DNA, the CDR3 is TGTGCCAGCAGCCCAGGTGGTCAGGGCCCAAACTATGGCTACACCTTC. Its protein product is CASSPGGQGPNYGYTF.

The chain uses TRBV28 and TRBJ1-4; D is possibly TRBD1 (5 bases). With 7 bases removed from V and 1 base from J, the gap between germline ends came to 7 bases. The CDR3 extends over 13 amino acids. CDR1 MDHEN and CDR2 SYDVKM come from the germline V gene. CDR3 nucleotide sequence: TGTGCCAGCATGCAGGGAACTAATGAAAAACTGTTTTTT. It translates to CASMQGTNEKLFF.

V and J are TRBV11-2 and TRBJ2-2; TRBD2 is a possible D gene (7 bases). The V and J ends lost 1 base and 1 base respectively, with 13 bases between them. Germline V gene data show CDR1 as SGHAT and CDR2 as FQNNGV. CDR3 size: 17 residues. The CDR3 here is CASSLGDGGRNTGELFF. For the CDR3, the DNA is TGTGCCAGCAGCTTAGGTGACGGGGGGCGGAACACCGGGGAGCTGTTTTTT.

This chain uses TRBV6-1 with TRBJ2-7; maybe TRBD2 (5 bases). The CDR3 length is 13 residues. Trimming removed 1 base from V and 4 bases from J, with 8 bases in between. Germline CDR1 and CDR2: MNHNS and SASEGT. CDR3 region: CASSEVRGYEQYF. The CDR3 coding sequence is TGTGCCAGCAGTGAAGTCCGAGGGTACGAGCAGTACTTC.

CDR3 region: CSASVGETQYF. The CDR3, as DNA: TGCAGTGCTAGTGTCGGGGAGACCCAGTACTTC. V is TRBV20-1 and J is TRBJ2-5; D gene uncertain. Germline CDR1 and CDR2: DFQATT and SNEGSKA (reference sequence). CDR3 size: 11 residues. Trimming stripped 3 bases from V and 5 bases from J, with 7 bases between.

This clone was recorded a few times. J is TRBJ2-5 and V is TRBV30; 9 bases match TRBD1. V trimming: 2 bases; J trimming: 4 bases; junction bases outside the gene matches: 2. In germline, CDR1 is GTSNPN, CDR2 SVGIG (reference sequence). This CDR3 is 13 amino acids long. This CDR3 reads CAWSRGQGETQYF. The CDR3 region has the DNA TGTGCCTGGAGTAGGGGACAGGGAGAGACCCAGTACTTC.

This clone was counted a single time. One end of the junction fails to match germline, which may point to a read error. The chain recombines TRBV6-4 with TRBJ1-3, with TRBD1 identical over 8 bases. The CDR3 sequence is 17 residues long. The germline V gene encodes CDR1 MRHNA and CDR2 SNTAGT. The CDR3 loop reads CASSALGGPGQVFCGAF. For the CDR3, the DNA is TGTGCCAGCAGTGCCCTCGGGGGGCCGGGACAGGTGTTCTGCGGGGCCTTT.

This chain uses TRBV5-4 with TRBJ2-2; perhaps TRBD2 as D (5 bases). CDR3 length equals 16 residues. Trimming shortened V by 3 bases and J by 1 base, and 13 bases separated the two germline ends. The germline gives CDR1 SGHNT, CDR2 YYREEE (reference sequence). CDR3 amino acids: CASSSAVGRNTGELFF. DNA for the CDR3: TGTGCCAGCAGCTCCGCGGTTGGGAGGAACACCGGGGAGCTGTTTTTT.

Only a few counts were recorded for this clone. The rearrangement joins TRBV9 to TRBJ1-3; TRBD1 is a possible D gene (5 bases). The V gene's germline CDR1 is SGDLS and CDR2 YYNGEE. V dropped 0 bases and J dropped 5 bases, with 15 bases sitting between them. The CDR3 has 16 residues. The CDR3 loop is CASSVGRGPSRNTIYF. As DNA, the CDR3 is TGTGCCAGCAGCGTAGGAAGGGGTCCCTCCAGAAACACCATATATTTT.

This clone has more than one count but fewer than ten. The gene calls are TRBV9 and TRBJ1-4; D call uncertain. The CDR3 covers 15 residues. The germline gives CDR1 SGDLS, CDR2 YYNGEE. The V end lost 7 bases, the J end lost 8 bases, and 21 bases lay between the germline ends. The CDR3 bases are TGTGCCAGCTCCCCCGGGAGAAGGGATGAGGAAAAACTGTTTTTT. Translating it yields CASSPGRRDEEKLFF.

V usage is TRBV14 and J usage is TRBJ2-1; TRBD2 matches 7 bases. V shed 1 base, J shed 0 bases, and the junction held 6 bases outside the gene matches. There are 17 residues in the CDR3. CDR1 and CDR2 (germline): SGHDN, FVKESK. CDR3 sequence (DNA): TGTGCCAGCAGCCAAGTAAGCGGGGACCCCTCCTACAATGAGCAGTTCTTC. It translates to CASSQVSGDPSYNEQFF.

The V gene is TRBV28, the J gene TRBJ1-2; 10 bases map to TRBD1. The germline V gene has CDR1 MDHEN and CDR2 SYDVKM. CDR3 length: 16 amino acids. The V and J ends lost 3 bases and 3 bases, in that order; junction bases with no gene match: 7. CDR3 amino acids: CASSLGTGTGDYGYTF. CDR3 nucleotide sequence: TGTGCCAGCAGTTTGGGGACAGGGACAGGGGACTATGGCTACACCTTC.

This chain connects TRBV2 to TRBJ1-5, with TRBD1 matching over 7 bases. Germline CDR1 reads SNHLY; CDR2 reads FYNNEI. J gave up 5 bases and V 9 bases, and 7 bases lay outside the gene matches. The CDR3 length is 13 residues. The CDR3 DNA is TGTGCCAGTGAAAGGGGGCGCGATCAGCCCCAGCATTTT. The encoded protein is CASERGRDQPQHF.

The chain links TRBV7-9 to TRBJ1-2; TRBD1 agrees at 10 bases. The CDR3 covers 14 residues. Germline V gene lookup returns CDR1 SEHNR and CDR2 FQNEAQ (reference sequence). V was clipped by 0 bases and J by 6 bases; unmatched bases: 1. The CDR3 DNA is TGTGCCAGCAGCTTAGCCGGGACAGGGGATGGCTACACCTTC. Protein product: CASSLAGTGDGYTF.

V and J are TRBV24-1 and TRBJ2-7; D uncertain. There are 11 residues in the CDR3. Germline CDR1 KGHDR, CDR2 SFDVKD. V was trimmed by 9 bases and J by 11 bases, leaving 16 bases between them. The CDR3 loop reads CATAQRASEYF. CDR3 in DNA: TGTGCCACCGCCCAGCGAGCAAGTGAGTACTTC.

The chain joins TRBV7-3 to TRBJ2-7, with TRBD2 identical over 7 bases. CDR1 is SGHTA and CDR2 is FQGTGA in the germline V gene. This CDR3 spans 15 amino acids. The junction had 9 bases not matched to a gene; V was cut back by 2 bases and J by 5 bases. CDR3 in DNA: TGTGCCAGCAGCTTAGGCTGGGGAGGGGCCGACGAGCAGTACTTC. Translated: CASSLGWGGADEQYF.

This clone appeared a few times. The rearrangement links TRBV5-1 to TRBJ2-7, with D tentatively TRBD1 (6 bases). Germline CDR1 and CDR2: SGHRS and YFSETQ. The CDR3 is 13 amino acids. The V and J ends lost 3 bases and 4 bases respectively, with 11 bases between them. In DNA, the CDR3 is TGCGCCAGCAGCTCGCCGGGACAATACGAGCAGTACTTC. It is translated as CASSSPGQYEQYF.

This chain joins TRBV6-6 and TRBJ2-3, with 7 bases matching TRBD2. Germline lookup yields CDR1 MNHNY and CDR2 SVGAGI (reference sequence). Germline trimming cut 6 bases from V and 5 bases from J; bases unmatched to any gene: 2. The length of the CDR3 is 12 residues. In nucleotides, the CDR3 is TGTGCCAGCAGGGCTAGCGGAGATACGCAGTATTTT. It specifies CASRASGDTQYF.